This entry lists 3 T cell receptor beta chains sequenced from one sample in a study of shared clonotypes between healthy human individuals. The protocol was immunoSEQ multiplex PCR, while the TCRdb copy is restricted to in-frame clones and leaves out a portion. This sample yields around 88,000 clones, of which around 68% are seen a single time; 50% belongs to the top ten. Sequencing was done on a sample of memory CD8+ T cells sorted from blood. Subset indicated: CD45RO+ cells pooled with CCR7-negative TemRA cells. These receptors came from a man aged 25 to 40 in good health.

V usage is TRBV18 and J usage is TRBJ2-3; tentative D call: TRBD2 (6 bases). This CDR3 contains 16 residues. Trimming took off 10 bases at V and 2 bases at J, with 22 bases between the two ends. Looked up from germline, CDR1 is KGHSH and CDR2 is LQKENI. CDR3 sequence: CATGPAGKKYTDTQYF. CDR3 DNA sequence: TGTGCCACTGGCCCCGCGGGGAAGAAATACACAGATACGCAGTATTTT.

V is TRBV18 and J is TRBJ2-7, with 9 positions matching TRBD2. V lost 3 bases, J lost 3 bases, and 0 bases stayed unmatched. This CDR3 is 13 amino acids long. CDR1 is KGHSH and CDR2 is LQKENI in the germline V gene. The CDR3, as DNA: TGTGCCAGCTCACCTAGCGGGAGCTACGAGCAGTACTTC. Translation gives CASSPSGSYEQYF.

CDR3 nucleotides: TGTGCCAGCAGCTCTAAATACACAGATACGCAGTATTTT. Encoded protein: CASSSKYTDTQYF. This rearrangement joins TRBV5-6 to TRBJ2-3; D ambiguous. Germline V lookup: CDR1 SGHDT, CDR2 YYEEEE. The CDR3 runs to 13 residues. The V end was cut by 3 bases, the J end by 2 bases, with 7 bases between.